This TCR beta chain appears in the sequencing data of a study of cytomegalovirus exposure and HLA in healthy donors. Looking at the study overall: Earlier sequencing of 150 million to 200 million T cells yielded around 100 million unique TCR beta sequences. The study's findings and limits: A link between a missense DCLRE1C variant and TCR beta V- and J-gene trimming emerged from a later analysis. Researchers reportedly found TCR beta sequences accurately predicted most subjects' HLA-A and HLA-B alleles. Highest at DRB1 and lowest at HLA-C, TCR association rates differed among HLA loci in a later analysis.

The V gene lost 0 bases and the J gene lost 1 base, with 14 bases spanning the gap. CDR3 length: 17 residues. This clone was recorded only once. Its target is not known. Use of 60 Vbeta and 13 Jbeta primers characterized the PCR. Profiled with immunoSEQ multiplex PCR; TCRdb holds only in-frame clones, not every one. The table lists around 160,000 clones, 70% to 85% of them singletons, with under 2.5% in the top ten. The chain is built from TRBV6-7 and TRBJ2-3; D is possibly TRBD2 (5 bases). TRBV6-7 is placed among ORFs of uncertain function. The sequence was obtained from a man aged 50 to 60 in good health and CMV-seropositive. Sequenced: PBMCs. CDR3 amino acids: CASSYSPLAGGTDTQYF. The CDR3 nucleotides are TGTGCCAGCAGTTACTCGCCCTTGGCGGGCGGCACAGATACGCAGTATTTT.